This TCR beta chain is from a study of cytomegalovirus exposure and HLA in healthy donors. Use of 60 Vbeta and 13 Jbeta primers characterized the PCR. In the source study's methods: Roughly 11 million shared chains were among the about 80 million unique TCR beta chains that a later analysis counted. The table came from immunoSEQ multiplex PCR; TCRdb's copy has only in-frame clones and leaves some out. Clonal size and the V and J genes are those of that table, whereas D and trimming came from the DNA. The sample includes some 270,000 clones, approximately 91% of them seen just once. The material sequenced was PBMCs. This receptor was taken from a girl aged 2 to 9 in good health and CMV-seronegative.

The CDR3 is CASSEPGTGEAYNEQFF. CDR3 nucleotide sequence: TGTGCCAGCAGTGAGCCAGGGACAGGCGAGGCCTACAATGAGCAGTTCTTC. The chain has TRBV6-1 and TRBJ2-1; 8 bases fit TRBD1. J gave up 2 bases and V 3 bases, and 9 bases lay outside the gene matches. The germline gives CDR1 MNHNS, CDR2 SASEGT. This CDR3 contains 17 residues.